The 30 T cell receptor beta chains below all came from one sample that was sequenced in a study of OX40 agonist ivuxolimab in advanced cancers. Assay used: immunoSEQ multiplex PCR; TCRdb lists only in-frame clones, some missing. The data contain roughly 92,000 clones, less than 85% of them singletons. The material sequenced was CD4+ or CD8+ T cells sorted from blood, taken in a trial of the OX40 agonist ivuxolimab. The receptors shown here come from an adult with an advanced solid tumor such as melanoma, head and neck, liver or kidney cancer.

The CDR3 DNA sequence: TGTGCCAGCAGCTTAGAAGGAGGACTAGCGTACAATGAGCAGTTCTTC. Translated: CASSLEGGLAYNEQFF. The rearrangement uses TRBV7-2 and TRBJ2-1, with 9 nucleotides matching TRBD2. V dropped 1 base and J dropped 4; count of bases not matched to a gene: 5. The germline CDR1 and CDR2 sequences are SGHTA and FQGNSA. The CDR3 length is 16 residues. Complete variable domain (other parts from reference TRBV7-2 and TRBJ2-1): GAGVSQSPSNKVTEKGKDVELRCDPISGHTALYWYRQSLGQGLEFLIYFQGNSAPDKSGLPSDRFSAERTGGSVSTLTIQRTQQEDSAVYLCASSLEGGLAYNEQFFGPGTRLTVL.

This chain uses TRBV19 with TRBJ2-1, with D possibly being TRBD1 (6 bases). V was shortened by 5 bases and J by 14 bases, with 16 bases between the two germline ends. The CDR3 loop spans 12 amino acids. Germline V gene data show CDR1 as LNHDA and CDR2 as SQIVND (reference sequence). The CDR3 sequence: CASSPDDRPKFF. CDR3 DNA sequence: TGTGCCAGTAGTCCCGATGACAGGCCCAAGTTCTTC.

The CDR3 nucleotides read TGTGCTAGTGGTTTGGACCCTCAGGGGGCTTCGAACTATGGCTACACCTTC. Encoded protein: CASGLDPQGASNYGYTF. This sequence joins TRBV12-5 and TRBJ1-2; 8 bases are shared with TRBD1. V was clipped by 1 base and J by 2 bases; unmatched bases: 9. The germline V gene encodes CDR1 LGHNT and CDR2 FRNRAP. CDR3 size: 17 residues.

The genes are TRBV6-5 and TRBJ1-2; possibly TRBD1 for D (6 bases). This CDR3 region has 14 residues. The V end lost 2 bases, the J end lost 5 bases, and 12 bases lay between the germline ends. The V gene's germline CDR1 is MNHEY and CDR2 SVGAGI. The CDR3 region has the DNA TGTGCCAGCAGTTACCTGCCCAGGGGTTATGGCTACACCTTC. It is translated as CASSYLPRGYGYTF.

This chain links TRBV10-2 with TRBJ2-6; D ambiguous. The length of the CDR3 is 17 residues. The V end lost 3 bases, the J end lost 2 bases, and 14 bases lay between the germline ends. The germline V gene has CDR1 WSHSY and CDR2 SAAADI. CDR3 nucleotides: TGCGCCAGCAGTGACCTCCCGGCAGGCCCTGGGGCCAACGTCCTGACTTTC. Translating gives CASSDLPAGPGANVLTF.

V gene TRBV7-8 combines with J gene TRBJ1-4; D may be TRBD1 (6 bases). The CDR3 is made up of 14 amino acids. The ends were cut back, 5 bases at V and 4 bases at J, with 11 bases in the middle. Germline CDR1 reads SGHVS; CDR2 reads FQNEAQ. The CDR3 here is CASSLTGFNEKLFF. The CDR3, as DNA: TGTGCCAGCAGCCTGACAGGTTTTAATGAAAAACTGTTTTTT.

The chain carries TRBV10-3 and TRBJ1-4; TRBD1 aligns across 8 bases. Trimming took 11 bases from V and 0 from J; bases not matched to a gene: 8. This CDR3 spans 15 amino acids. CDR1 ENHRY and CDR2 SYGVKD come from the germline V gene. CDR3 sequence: CASGDRLATNEKLFF. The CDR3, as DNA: TGTGCCTCCGGGGACAGGCTTGCAACTAATGAAAAACTGTTTTTT.

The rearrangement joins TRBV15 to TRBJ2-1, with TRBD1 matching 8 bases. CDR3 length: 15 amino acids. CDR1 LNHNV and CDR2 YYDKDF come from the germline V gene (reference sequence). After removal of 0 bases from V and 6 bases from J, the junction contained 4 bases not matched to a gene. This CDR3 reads CATSRDRTGGNEQFF. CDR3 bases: TGTGCCACCAGCAGAGATAGAACAGGGGGCAATGAGCAGTTCTTC.

The CDR3 is CASSELFRWDTEAFF. CDR3 sequence (DNA): TGTGCCAGCAGCGAACTGTTCCGCTGGGACACTGAAGCTTTCTTT. The V and J genes are TRBV7-2 and TRBJ1-1, with no clear D. V lost 5 bases, J lost 3 bases, and 16 bases lay in between. CDR1 is SGHTA, CDR2 FQGNSA, per germline. The length of the CDR3 is 15 residues.

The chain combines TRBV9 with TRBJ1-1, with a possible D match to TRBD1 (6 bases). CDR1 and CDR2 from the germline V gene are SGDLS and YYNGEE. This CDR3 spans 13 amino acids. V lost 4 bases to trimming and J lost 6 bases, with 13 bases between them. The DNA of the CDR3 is TGTGCCAGCAGCTCAGGGGATCTGGCTGAAGCTTTCTTT. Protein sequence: CASSSGDLAEAFF.

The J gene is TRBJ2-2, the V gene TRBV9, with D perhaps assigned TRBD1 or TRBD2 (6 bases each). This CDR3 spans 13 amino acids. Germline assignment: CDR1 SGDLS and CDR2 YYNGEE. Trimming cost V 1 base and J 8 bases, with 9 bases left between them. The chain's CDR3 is CASSVPGAGELFF. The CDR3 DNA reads TGTGCCAGCAGCGTACCGGGGGCTGGGGAGCTGTTTTTT. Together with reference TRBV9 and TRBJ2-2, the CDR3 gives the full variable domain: DSGVTQTPKHLITATGQRVTLRCSPRSGDLSVYWYQQSLDQGLQFLIQYYNGEERAKGNILERFSAQQFPDLHSELNLSSLELGDSALYFCASSVPGAGELFFGEGSRLTVL.

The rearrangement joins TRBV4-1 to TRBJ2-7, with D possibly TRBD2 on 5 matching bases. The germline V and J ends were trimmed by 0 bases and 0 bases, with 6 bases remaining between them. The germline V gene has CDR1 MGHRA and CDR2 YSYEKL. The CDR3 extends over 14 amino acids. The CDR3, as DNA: TGCGCCAGCAGCCAAGAGAGCGGCTCCTACGAGCAGTACTTC. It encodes CASSQESGSYEQYF.

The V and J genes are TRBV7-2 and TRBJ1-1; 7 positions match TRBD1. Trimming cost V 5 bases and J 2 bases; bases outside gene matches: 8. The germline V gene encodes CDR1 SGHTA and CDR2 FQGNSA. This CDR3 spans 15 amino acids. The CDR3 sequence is CASSPGQARNTEAFF. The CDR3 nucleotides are TGTGCCAGCAGCCCTGGACAGGCCCGAAACACTGAAGCTTTCTTT.

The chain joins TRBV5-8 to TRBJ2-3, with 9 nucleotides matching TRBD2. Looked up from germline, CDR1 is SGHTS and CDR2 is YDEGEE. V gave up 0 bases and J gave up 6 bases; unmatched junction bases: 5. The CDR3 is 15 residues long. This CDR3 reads CASSLALAGKDTQYF. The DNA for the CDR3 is TGTGCCAGCAGCTTGGCCCTAGCGGGGAAGGATACGCAGTATTTT.

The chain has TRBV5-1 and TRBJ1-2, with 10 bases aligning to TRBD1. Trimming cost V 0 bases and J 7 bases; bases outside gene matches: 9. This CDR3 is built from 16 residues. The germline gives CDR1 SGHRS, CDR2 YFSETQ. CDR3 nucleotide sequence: TGCGCCAGCAGCTTGGCCTCGGACAGGGGGAAGATTGGCTACACCTTC. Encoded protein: CASSLASDRGKIGYTF.

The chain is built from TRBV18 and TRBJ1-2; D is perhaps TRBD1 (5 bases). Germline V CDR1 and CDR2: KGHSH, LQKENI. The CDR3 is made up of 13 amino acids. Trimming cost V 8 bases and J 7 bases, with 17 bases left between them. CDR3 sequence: CASDHRGDGGYTF. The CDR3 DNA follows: TGTGCCAGCGACCACAGAGGGGATGGTGGCTACACCTTC.

The CDR3 reads CASSFYTEAFF. As DNA, the CDR3 is TGTGCCAGCAGCTTCTACACTGAAGCTTTCTTT. This chain joins TRBV11-2 and TRBJ1-1; D is unclear. The CDR3 has 11 residues. CDR1 and CDR2 (germline): SGHAT, FQNNGV. The V and J ends lost 3 bases and 3 bases respectively, with 2 bases between them.

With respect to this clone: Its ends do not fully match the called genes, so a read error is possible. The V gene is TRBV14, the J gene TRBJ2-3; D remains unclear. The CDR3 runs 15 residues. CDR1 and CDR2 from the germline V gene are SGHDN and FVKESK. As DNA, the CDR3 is TGTGCCGGCAGCCAAGGAGCTAAGGGCACAGATACGCAGTATTTT. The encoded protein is CAGSQGAKGTDTQYF.

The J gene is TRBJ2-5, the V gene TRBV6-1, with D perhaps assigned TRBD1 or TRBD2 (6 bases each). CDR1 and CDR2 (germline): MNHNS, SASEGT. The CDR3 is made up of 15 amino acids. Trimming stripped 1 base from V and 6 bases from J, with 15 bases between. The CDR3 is CASSEDYGGPKTQYF. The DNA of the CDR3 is TGTGCCAGCAGTGAAGATTACGGGGGCCCAAAGACCCAGTACTTC.

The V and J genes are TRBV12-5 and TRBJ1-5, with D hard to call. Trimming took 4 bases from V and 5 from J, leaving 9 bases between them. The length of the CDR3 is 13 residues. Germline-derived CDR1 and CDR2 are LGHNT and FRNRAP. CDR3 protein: CASGSNKDQPQHF. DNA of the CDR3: TGTGCTAGTGGTTCGAACAAAGATCAGCCCCAGCATTTT.

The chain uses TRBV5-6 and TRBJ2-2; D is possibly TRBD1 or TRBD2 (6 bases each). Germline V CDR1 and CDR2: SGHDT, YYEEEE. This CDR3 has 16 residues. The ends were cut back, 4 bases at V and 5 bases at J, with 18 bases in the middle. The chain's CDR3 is CASSGLGGLGTGELFF. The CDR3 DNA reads TGTGCCAGCAGCGGTCTGGGGGGCCTAGGGACCGGGGAGCTGTTTTTT.

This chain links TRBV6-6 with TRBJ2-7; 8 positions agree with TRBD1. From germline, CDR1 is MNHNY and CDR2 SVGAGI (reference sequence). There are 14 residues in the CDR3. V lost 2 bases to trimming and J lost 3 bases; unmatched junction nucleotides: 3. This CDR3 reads CASSYDRGHYEQYF. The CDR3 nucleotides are TGTGCCAGCAGTTACGACAGGGGTCACTACGAGCAGTACTTC.

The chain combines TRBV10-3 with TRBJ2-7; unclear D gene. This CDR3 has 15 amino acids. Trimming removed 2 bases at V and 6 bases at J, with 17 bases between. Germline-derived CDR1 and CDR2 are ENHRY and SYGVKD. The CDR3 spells CAISERVEAYSEQYF. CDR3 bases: TGTGCCATCAGTGAGAGGGTAGAGGCTTATTCCGAGCAGTACTTC.

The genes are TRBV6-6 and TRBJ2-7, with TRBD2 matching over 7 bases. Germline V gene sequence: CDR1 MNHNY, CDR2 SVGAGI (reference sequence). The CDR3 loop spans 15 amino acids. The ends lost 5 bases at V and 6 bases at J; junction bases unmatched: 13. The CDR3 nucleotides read TGTGCCAGCAGTCCCAGCGTCGGGAGGAAGGCCGAGCAGTACTTC. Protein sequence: CASSPSVGRKAEQYF.

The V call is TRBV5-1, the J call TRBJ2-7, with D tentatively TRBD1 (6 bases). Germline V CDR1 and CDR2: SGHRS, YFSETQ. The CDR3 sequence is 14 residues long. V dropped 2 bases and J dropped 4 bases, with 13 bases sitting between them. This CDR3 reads CASSLGSTGYEQYF. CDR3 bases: TGCGCCAGCAGCTTAGGGAGCACAGGGTACGAGCAGTACTTC.

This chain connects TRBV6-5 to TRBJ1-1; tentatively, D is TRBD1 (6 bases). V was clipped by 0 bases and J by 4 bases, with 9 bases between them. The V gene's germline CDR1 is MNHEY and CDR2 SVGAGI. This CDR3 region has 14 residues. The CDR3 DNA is TGTGCCAGCAGTTACTCTGACAGGAGCACTGAAGCTTTCTTT. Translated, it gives CASSYSDRSTEAFF.

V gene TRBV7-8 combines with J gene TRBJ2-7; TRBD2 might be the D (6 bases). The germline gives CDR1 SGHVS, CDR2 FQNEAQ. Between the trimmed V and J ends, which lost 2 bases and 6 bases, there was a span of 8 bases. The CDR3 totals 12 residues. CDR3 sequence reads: CASSLTGGEQYF. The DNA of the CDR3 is TGTGCCAGCAGCTTAACCGGGGGCGAGCAGTACTTC.

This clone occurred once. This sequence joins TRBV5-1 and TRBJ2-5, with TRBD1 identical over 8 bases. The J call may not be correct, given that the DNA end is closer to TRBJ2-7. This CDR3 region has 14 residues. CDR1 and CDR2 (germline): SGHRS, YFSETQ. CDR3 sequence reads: CASSSTGGSLEQYF. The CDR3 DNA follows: TGCGCCAGCAGCTCCACAGGGGGTTCGCTCGAGCAGTACTTC.

The CDR3: CASSHPGLASGANVLTF. For the CDR3, the DNA is TGTGCCAGCAGCCACCCAGGGCTTGCCTCTGGGGCCAACGTCCTGACTTTC. The chain couples TRBV4-2 to TRBJ2-6; perhaps TRBD1 as D (5 bases). CDR3 length equals 17 residues. Trimming stripped 3 bases from V and 0 bases from J, with 12 bases between. Germline V CDR1 and CDR2: LGHNA, YNFKEQ.

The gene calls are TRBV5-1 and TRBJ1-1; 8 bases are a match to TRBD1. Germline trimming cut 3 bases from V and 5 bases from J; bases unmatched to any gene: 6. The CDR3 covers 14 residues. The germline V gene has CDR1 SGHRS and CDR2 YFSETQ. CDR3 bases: TGCGCCAGCAGCTCACAGGGGGGGAATACTGAAGCTTTCTTT. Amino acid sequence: CASSSQGGNTEAFF.